The source of this T cell receptor beta chain is a study of T cell responses to AZD1222 COVID-19 vaccine. TCRdb's copy holds only in-frame clones and misses some; the assay was immunoSEQ multiplex PCR. Of roughly 180,000 clones detected, more than 85% appear once; the ten largest clones hold under 4%. The V gene end was trimmed by 5 bases and the J gene end by 0 bases; junction bases not matched to a gene: 4. The CDR3 covers 14 residues. The germline gives CDR1 LNHNV, CDR2 YYDKDF (reference sequence). This clone was seen just once. The source of this sequence is an adult who received the AZD1222 COVID-19 vaccine. Material: peripheral blood, obtained 28 days after the second AZD1222 dose. The chain has TRBV15 and TRBJ2-7, with TRBD1 identical over 7 bases. CDR3 coding DNA: TGTGCCACCAGCCCCCGGGACAGCTCCTACGAGCAGTACTTC. As protein: CATSPRDSSYEQYF.